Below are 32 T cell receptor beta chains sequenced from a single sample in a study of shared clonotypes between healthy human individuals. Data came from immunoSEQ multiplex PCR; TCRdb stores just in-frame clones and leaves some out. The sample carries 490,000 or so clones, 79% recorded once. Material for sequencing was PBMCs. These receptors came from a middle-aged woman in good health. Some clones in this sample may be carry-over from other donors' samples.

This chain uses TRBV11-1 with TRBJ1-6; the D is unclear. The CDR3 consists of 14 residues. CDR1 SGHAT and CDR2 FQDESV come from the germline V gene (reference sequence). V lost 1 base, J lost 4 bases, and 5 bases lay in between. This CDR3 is CASSLDGYNSPLHF. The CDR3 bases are TGTGCCAGCAGCTTAGACGGTTATAATTCACCCCTCCACTTT.

The CDR3 sequence: CASSLKTQYF. The CDR3 bases are TGTGCCAGCAGCTTAAAGACCCAGTACTTC. The chain recombines TRBV7-2 with TRBJ2-5; D remains unclear. Germline CDR1 is SGHTA and CDR2 is FQGNSA. CDR3 length: 10 residues. V gave up 2 bases and J gave up 6 bases, with 1 base separating them. Variable domain in full (rest from reference TRBV7-2 and TRBJ2-5): GAGVSQSPSNKVTEKGKDVELRCDPISGHTALYWYRQSLGQGLEFLIYFQGNSAPDKSGLPSDRFSAERTGGSVSTLTIQRTQQEDSAVYLCASSLKTQYFGPGTRLLVL.

CDR3 in amino acids: CASSFDGTGSPLHF. The CDR3 DNA follows: TGTGCCAGCAGCTTCGACGGAACAGGATCACCCCTCCACTTT. V gene TRBV13 combines with J gene TRBJ1-6; weak D call: TRBD1 (5 bases). The CDR3 extends over 14 amino acids. CDR1 is PRHDT, CDR2 FYEKMQ, per germline (reference sequence). V lost 3 bases to trimming and J lost 10 bases, with 13 bases between them.

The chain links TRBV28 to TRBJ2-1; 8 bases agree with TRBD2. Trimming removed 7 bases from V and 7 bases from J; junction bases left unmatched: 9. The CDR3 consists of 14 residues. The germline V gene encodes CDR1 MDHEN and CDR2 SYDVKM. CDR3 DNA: TGTGCCAGCACGGGAGCGGGGGTGGTTAATGAGCAGTTCTTC. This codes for CASTGAGVVNEQFF.

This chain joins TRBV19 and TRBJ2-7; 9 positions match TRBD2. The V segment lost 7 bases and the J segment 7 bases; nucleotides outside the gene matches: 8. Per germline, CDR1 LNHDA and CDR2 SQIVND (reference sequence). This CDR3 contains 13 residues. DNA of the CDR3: TGTGCCAGTACCCCTGGCGGGAGGGAGGAGCAGTACTTC. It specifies CASTPGGREEQYF.

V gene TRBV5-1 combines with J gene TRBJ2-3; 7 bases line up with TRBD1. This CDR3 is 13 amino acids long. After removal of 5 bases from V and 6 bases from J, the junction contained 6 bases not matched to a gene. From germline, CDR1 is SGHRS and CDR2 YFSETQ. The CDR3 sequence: CASRLNRGDTQYF. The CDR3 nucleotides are TGCGCCAGCAGACTGAACAGGGGCGATACGCAGTATTTT.

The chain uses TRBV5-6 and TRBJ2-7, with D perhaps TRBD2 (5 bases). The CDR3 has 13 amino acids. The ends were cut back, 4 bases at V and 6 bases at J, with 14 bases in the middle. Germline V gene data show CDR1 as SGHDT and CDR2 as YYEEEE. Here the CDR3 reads CASSRYGLSEQYF. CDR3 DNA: TGTGCCAGCAGCCGATACGGACTCTCCGAGCAGTACTTC.

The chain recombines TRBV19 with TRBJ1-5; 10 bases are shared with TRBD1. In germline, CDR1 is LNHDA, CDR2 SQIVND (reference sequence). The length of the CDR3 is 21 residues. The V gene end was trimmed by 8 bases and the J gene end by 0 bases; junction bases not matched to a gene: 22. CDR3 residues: CASQLMAVGQGEYYSNQPQHF. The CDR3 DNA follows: TGTGCCAGTCAACTTATGGCGGTAGGACAGGGGGAATATTATAGCAATCAGCCCCAGCATTTT.

The CDR3 nucleotides read TGTGCCAGCAGTCGCGGGGACAGCTCCTACAATGAGCAGTTCTTC. This codes for CASSRGDSSYNEQFF. The rearrangement uses TRBV6-4 and TRBJ2-1, with a possible D match to TRBD1 (7 bases). The CDR3 has 15 residues. Germline V lookup: CDR1 MRHNA, CDR2 SNTAGT. V lost 5 bases and J 0 bases, leaving 11 bases between the germline ends.

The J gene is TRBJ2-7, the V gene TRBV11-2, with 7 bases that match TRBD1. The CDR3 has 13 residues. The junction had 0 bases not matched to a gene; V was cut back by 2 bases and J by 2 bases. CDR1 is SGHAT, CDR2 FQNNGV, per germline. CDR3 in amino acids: CASSLQGAYEQYF. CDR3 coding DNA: TGTGCCAGCAGCTTACAGGGGGCCTACGAGCAGTACTTC.

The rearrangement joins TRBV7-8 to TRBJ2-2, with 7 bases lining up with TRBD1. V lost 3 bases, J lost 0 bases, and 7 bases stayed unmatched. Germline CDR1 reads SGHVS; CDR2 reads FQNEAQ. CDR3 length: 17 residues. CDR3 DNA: TGTGCCAGCAGCTTTCAGAGGGGGCCCCCGAACACCGGGGAGCTGTTTTTT. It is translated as CASSFQRGPPNTGELFF. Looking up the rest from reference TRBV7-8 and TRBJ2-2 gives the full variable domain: GAGVSQSPRYKVAKRGQDVALRCDPISGHVSLFWYQQALGQGPEFLTYFQNEAQLDKSGLPSDRFFAERPEGSVSTLKIQRTQQEDSAVYLCASSFQRGPPNTGELFFGEGSRLTVL.

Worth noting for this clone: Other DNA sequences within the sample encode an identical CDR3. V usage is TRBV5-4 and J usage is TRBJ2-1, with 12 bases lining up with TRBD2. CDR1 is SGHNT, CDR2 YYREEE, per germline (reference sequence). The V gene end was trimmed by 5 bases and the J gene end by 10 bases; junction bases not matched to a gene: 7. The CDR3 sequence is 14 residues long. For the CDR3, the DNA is TGTGCCAGCAGTTCCAGGACTAGCGGGAACGAGCAGTTCTTC. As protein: CASSSRTSGNEQFF.

CDR3 amino acids: CASSPGLAVYEQYF. CDR3 nucleotide sequence: TGTGCCAGCAGTCCGGGACTAGCGGTCTACGAGCAGTACTTC. The V call is TRBV7-9, the J call TRBJ2-7; the match to TRBD2 covers 11 bases. Germline V gene sequence: CDR1 SEHNR, CDR2 FQNEAQ (reference sequence). V was pared by 6 bases and J by 3 bases, with 4 bases of the junction left unmatched. This CDR3 has 14 amino acids.

This CDR3 reads CASSMTGGQPQHF. For the CDR3, the DNA is TGTGCCAGCTCGATGACAGGGGGTCAGCCCCAGCATTTT. V and J are TRBV6-1 and TRBJ1-5; 9 bases align to TRBD1. The V segment lost 8 bases and the J segment 6 bases; nucleotides outside the gene matches: 5. The CDR3 extends over 13 amino acids. Germline loops: CDR1 MNHNS, CDR2 SASEGT.

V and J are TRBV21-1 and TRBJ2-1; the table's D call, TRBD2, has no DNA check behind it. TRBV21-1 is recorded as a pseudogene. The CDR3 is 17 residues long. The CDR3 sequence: CASSKDKSTSSYNEQFF. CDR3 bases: TGTGCCAGCAGCAAAGATAAGTCCACTAGCTCCTACAATGAGCAGTTCTTC.

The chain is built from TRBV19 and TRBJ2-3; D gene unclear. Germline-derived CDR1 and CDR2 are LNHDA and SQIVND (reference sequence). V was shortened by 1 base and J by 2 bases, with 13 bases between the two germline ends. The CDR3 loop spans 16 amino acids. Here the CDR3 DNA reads TGTGCCAGTAGTATAGCCTTCCCGATCATCACAGATACGCAGTATTTT. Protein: CASSIAFPIITDTQYF. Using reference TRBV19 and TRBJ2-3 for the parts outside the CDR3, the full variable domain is DGGITQSPKYLFRKEGQNVTLSCEQNLNHDAMYWYRQDPGQGLRLIYYSQIVNDFQKGDIAEGYSVSREKKESFPLTVTSAQKNPTAFYLCASSIAFPIITDTQYFGPGTRLTVL.

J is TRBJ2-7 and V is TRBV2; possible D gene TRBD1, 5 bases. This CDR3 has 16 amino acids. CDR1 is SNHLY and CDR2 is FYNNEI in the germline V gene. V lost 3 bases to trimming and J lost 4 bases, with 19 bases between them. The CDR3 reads CASSEGRARSLYEQYF. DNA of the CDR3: TGTGCCAGCAGTGAGGGCAGGGCTCGGTCCCTTTACGAGCAGTACTTC.

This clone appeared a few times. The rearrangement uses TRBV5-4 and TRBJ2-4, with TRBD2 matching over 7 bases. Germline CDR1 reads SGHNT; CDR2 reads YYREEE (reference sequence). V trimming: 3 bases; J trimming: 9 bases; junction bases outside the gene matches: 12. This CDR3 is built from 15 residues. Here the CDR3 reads CASSSDGGGYSIQYF. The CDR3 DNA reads TGTGCCAGCAGCTCAGATGGGGGGGGATATAGCATTCAGTACTTC.

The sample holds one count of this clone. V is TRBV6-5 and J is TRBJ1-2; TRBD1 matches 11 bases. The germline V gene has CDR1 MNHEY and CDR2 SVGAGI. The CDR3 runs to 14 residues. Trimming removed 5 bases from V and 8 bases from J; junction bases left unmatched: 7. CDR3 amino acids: CASSTRTGGGGYTF. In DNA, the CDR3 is TGTGCCAGCAGTACACGGACAGGGGGCGGGGGCTACACCTTC.

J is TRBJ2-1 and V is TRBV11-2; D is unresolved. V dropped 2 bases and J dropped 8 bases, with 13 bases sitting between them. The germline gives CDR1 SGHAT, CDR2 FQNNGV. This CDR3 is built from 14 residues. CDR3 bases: TGTGCCAGCAGCTTAATAGGTCAGTTCCATGAGCAGTTCTTC. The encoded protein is CASSLIGQFHEQFF.

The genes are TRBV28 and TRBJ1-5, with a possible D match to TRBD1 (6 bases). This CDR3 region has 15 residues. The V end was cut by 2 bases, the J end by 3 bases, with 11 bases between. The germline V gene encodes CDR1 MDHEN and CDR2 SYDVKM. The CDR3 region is CASSLATGFNQPQHF. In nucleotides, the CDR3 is TGTGCCAGCAGTTTAGCGACAGGATTCAATCAGCCCCAGCATTTT.

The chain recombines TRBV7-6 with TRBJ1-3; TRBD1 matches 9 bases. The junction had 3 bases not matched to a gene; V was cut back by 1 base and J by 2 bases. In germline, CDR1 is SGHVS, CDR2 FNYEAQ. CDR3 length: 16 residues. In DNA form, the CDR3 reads TGTGCCAGCAGCTTAGTGGGGACAGGGACTGGAAACACCATATATTTT. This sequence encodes CASSLVGTGTGNTIYF.

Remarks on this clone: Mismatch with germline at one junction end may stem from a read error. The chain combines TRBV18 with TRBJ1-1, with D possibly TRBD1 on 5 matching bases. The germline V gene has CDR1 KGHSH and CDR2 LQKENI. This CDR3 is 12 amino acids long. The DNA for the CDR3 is TGTGCCAGCTCACCACCGGGGCAGTTACCCATTTTT. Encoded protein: CASSPPGQLPIF.

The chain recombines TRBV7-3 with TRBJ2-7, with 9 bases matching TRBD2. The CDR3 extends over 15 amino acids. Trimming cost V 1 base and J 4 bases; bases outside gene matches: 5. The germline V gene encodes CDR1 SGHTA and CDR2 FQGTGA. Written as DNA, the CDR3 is TGTGCCAGCAGCTTAAACGCGGGAGGGTTGTACGAGCAGTACTTC. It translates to CASSLNAGGLYEQYF. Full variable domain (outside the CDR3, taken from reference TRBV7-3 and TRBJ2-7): GAGVSQTPSNKVTEKGKYVELRCDPISGHTALYWYRQSLGQGPEFLIYFQGTGAADDSGLPNDRFFAVRPEGSVSTLKIQRTERGDSAVYLCASSLNAGGLYEQYFGPGTRLTVT.

DNA of the CDR3: TGTGCCAGCAGCCAAGACCTGACAATCAAAGGGGAGACCCAGTACTTC. Encoded protein: CASSQDLTIKGETQYF. The chain joins TRBV4-2 to TRBJ2-5; D is uncertain. V lost 0 bases and J lost 5, with 16 bases in between. Germline CDR1 is LGHNA and CDR2 is YNFKEQ. This CDR3 is 16 amino acids long.

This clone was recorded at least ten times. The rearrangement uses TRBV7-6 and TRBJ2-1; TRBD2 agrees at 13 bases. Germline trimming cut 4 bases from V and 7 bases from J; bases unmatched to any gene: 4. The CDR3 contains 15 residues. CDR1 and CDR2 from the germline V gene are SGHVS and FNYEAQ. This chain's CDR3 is CASSSLAGGPNEQFF. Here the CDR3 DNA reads TGTGCCAGCAGCTCACTAGCGGGAGGGCCGAATGAGCAGTTCTTC.

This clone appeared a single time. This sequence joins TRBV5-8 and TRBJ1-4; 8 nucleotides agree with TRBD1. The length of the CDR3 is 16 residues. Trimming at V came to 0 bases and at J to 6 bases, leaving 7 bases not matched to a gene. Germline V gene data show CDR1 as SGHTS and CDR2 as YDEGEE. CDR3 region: CASSLGWTGRDEKLFF. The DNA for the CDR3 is TGTGCCAGCAGCTTGGGGTGGACAGGGAGGGATGAAAAACTGTTTTTT.

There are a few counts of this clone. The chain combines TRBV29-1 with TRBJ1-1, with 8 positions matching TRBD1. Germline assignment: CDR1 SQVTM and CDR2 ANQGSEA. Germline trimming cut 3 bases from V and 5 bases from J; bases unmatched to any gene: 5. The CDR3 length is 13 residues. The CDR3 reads CSVEAGGRTEAFF. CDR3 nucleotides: TGCAGCGTTGAGGCAGGGGGCAGGACTGAAGCTTTCTTT.

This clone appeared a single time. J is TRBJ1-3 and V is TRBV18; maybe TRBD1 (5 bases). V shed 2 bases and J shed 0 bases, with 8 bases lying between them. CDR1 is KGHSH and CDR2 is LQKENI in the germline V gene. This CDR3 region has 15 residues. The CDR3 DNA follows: TGTGCCAGCTCACCAGGGGCTGGCTCTGGAAACACCATATATTTT. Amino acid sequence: CASSPGAGSGNTIYF.

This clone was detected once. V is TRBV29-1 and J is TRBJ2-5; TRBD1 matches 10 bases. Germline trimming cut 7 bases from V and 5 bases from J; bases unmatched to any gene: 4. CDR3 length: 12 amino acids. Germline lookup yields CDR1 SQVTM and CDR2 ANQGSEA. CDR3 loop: CSERTGGETQYF. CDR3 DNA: TGCAGCGAAAGGACAGGGGGTGAGACCCAGTACTTC.

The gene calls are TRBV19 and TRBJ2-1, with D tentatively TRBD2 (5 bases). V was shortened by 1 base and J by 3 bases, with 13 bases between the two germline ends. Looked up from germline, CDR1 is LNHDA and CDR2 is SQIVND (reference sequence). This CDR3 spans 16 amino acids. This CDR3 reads CASSIGGRGFYNEQFF. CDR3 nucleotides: TGTGCCAGTAGTATAGGCGGGCGAGGGTTCTACAATGAGCAGTTCTTC.

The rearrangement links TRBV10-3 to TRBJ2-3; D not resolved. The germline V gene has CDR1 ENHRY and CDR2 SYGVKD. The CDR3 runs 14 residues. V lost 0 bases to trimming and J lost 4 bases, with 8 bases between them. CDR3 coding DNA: TGTGCCATCAGTGAGTCTTCTGGCCCAGATACGCAGTATTTT. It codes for CAISESSGPDTQYF.